The 25 T cell receptor beta chains below were found in one sample sequenced in a study of T cells expressing NK-cell markers (dated by TCRdb to 2018 to 2021). Library generation was performed with 5' RACE. The instrument given in TCRdb is Illumina HiSeq 2000. TCRdb reprocessed the public reads and reports one entry per CDR3 protein sequence, without DNA. The record for this sample contains around 550,000 distinct CDR3 sequences. The ten biggest clones cover roughly 3.6% of the sample. The sequencing input was blood T cells: a sorted CD56 or NKG2C T cell subset, CD4+ or CD8+ T cells, or bulk PBMC T cells (not recorded which). The receptors come from a man younger than 35 in good health. Donor details come from another sample of the same person, matched by shared clones.

The V call is TRBV29-1, the J call TRBJ2-1; TCRdb selects TRBD2, and the lack of DNA leaves this call unchecked. In germline, CDR1 is SQVTM, CDR2 ANQGSEA. CDR3 length: 13 amino acids. Here the CDR3 reads CSVTGLAGYEQFF.

This chain uses TRBV7-9 with TRBJ2-1; the TCRdb call, TRBD1, lacks DNA for checking. This CDR3 region has 14 residues. Germline CDR1 reads SEHNR; CDR2 reads FQNEAQ (reference sequence). CDR3 amino acids: CASSSLPGVNEQFF.

This rearrangement joins TRBV29-1 to TRBJ2-2. The CDR3 sequence is 13 residues long. Germline loops: CDR1 SQVTM, CDR2 ANQGSEA. The CDR3: CSVRRENTGELFF.

The V call is TRBV5-1, the J call TRBJ2-1; lacking DNA, the TRBD2 call made by TCRdb goes unchecked. Per the germline V gene, CDR1 is SGHRS and CDR2 is YFSETQ. The CDR3 is made up of 16 amino acids. This chain's CDR3 is CASSLVQAGAWNEQFF.

This chain joins TRBV7-2 and TRBJ2-7; TCRdb designates TRBD2, a call that cannot be tested without DNA. The CDR3 has 12 residues. Germline CDR1 and CDR2: SGHTA and FQGNSA. CDR3 protein: CASSLGETEQYF.

V usage is TRBV12-3 or TRBV12-4 and J usage is TRBJ2-4. The CDR3 sequence is 14 residues long. CDR3: CASSLDGKWNIQYF.

The V gene is TRBV29-1, the J gene TRBJ2-2; TCRdb outputs TRBD1, but without DNA this stays unchecked. The CDR3 extends over 15 amino acids. Germline V lookup: CDR1 SQVTM, CDR2 ANQGSEA. The CDR3 spells CSGGGGRVKDGELFF.

The chain recombines TRBV20-1 with TRBJ1-3; the TRBD1 assignment by TCRdb is unverifiable without DNA. The CDR3 loop spans 14 amino acids. CDR1 is DFQATT, CDR2 SNEGSKA, per germline (reference sequence). CDR3 region: CSAWGDSSGNTIYF.

CDR3: CASRLGQGLEAFF. The V call is TRBV6-1, the J call TRBJ1-1; TCRdb's D call of TRBD1 is untestable without DNA. The CDR3 has 13 amino acids. CDR1 and CDR2 from the germline V gene are MNHNS and SASEGT.

The rearrangement uses TRBV20-1 and TRBJ2-5; the TCRdb D gene call, TRBD1, has no DNA to confirm it. This CDR3 region has 15 residues. Germline CDR1 DFQATT, CDR2 SNEGSKA (reference sequence). The CDR3 here is CSASPRGDSQETQYF.

The genes are TRBV6-5 and TRBJ2-6; TCRdb calls TRBD1, which cannot be checked without DNA. Germline V gene data show CDR1 as MNHEY and CDR2 as SVGAGI. The CDR3 covers 16 residues. The CDR3 loop reads CASSYRSGVGANVLTF.

The chain has TRBV20-1 and TRBJ2-2. CDR3 length: 14 amino acids. Germline V gene sequence: CDR1 DFQATT, CDR2 SNEGSKA (reference sequence). The CDR3 loop is CSAIETLNTGELFF.

V and J are TRBV14 and TRBJ1-1. Germline CDR1 is SGHDN and CDR2 is FVKESK. CDR3 length: 12 amino acids. The CDR3 loop is CASREIGTEAFF.

The chain links TRBV29-1 to TRBJ1-1; TCRdb lists TRBD1, though no DNA is available to test this call. The CDR3 consists of 14 residues. The V gene's germline CDR1 is SQVTM and CDR2 ANQGSEA. This CDR3 is CSVVNRASGTEAFF.

The chain links TRBV12-3 or TRBV12-4 to TRBJ2-1; TCRdb's D gene call, TRBD1, goes unchecked for lack of DNA. This CDR3 contains 13 residues. CDR3 in amino acids: CASRPTGGNLQFF.

The chain links TRBV28 to TRBJ1-2; TCRdb proposes TRBD1, but this gene call is untestable without DNA. Germline V gene data show CDR1 as MDHEN and CDR2 as SYDVKM. The CDR3 covers 13 residues. The CDR3 protein is CATTLQGVYGYTF.

The J gene is TRBJ2-1, the V gene TRBV23-1. TRBV23-1 is an open reading frame whose function is uncertain. The CDR3 totals 16 residues. The CDR3 reads CASSQSGGSSYNEQFF.

The rearrangement uses TRBV12-3 or TRBV12-4 and TRBJ1-1; without DNA, the TCRdb call of TRBD1 cannot be checked. This CDR3 has 13 residues. The CDR3 is CASSLGWGGEAFF.

The rearrangement links TRBV4-1 to TRBJ2-2; there is no DNA to check the TCRdb D call of TRBD2. The CDR3 totals 17 residues. Looked up from germline, CDR1 is MGHRA and CDR2 is YSYEKL. CDR3 residues: CASSQGDGRAVTGELFF.

The genes are TRBV9 and TRBJ2-3. CDR3 length: 13 amino acids. Germline V lookup: CDR1 SGDLS, CDR2 YYNGEE. This CDR3 reads CASSVGTTDTQYF.

V and J are TRBV5-1 and TRBJ2-3; TCRdb picks TRBD1, but there is no DNA to check that call. The CDR3 is made up of 15 amino acids. The V gene's germline CDR1 is SGHRS and CDR2 YFSETQ. CDR3 protein: CASSFGTGYTDTQYF.

J is TRBJ2-2 and V is TRBV6-5; TCRdb's assignment of TRBD2 cannot be checked, as there is no DNA. CDR1 MNHEY and CDR2 SVGAGI come from the germline V gene. This CDR3 is 16 amino acids long. CDR3: CASSYGLAGATGELFF.

The chain links TRBV27 to TRBJ2-1; TCRdb returns TRBD2, unconfirmable since there is no DNA. The germline gives CDR1 MNHEY, CDR2 SMNVEV (reference sequence). CDR3 length equals 16 residues. CDR3 region: CASGRDFPLSYNEQFF.

The chain uses TRBV6-5 and TRBJ1-3; TCRdb's D call, TRBD1, is unchecked because there is no DNA. The V gene's germline CDR1 is MNHEY and CDR2 SVGAGI. CDR3 size: 18 residues. CDR3 region: CASTKRGRQPFSGNTIYF.

The CDR3 region is CASSLAWGGEIAYNEQFF. This chain uses TRBV11-1 with TRBJ2-1; TCRdb reports TRBD1, a call that lacks DNA to check it against. CDR1 and CDR2 from the germline V gene are SGHAT and FQDESV (reference sequence). This CDR3 has 18 amino acids.